The next 19 T cell receptor beta chains were all read from a single sample in a study of sequential checkpoint blockade in melanoma (dated by TCRdb to between 2019 and 2020). The meaning of the sample's treatment or condition label: randomized to nivolumab then ipilimumab (arm A) or the reverse (arm B). The library was prepared using the immunoSEQ multiplex PCR assay. The table was pulled from immuneACCESS by TCRdb, which kept in-frame rearrangements only. Such tables lose some clones; where checked, under half of the loss comes from unresolved V genes, and the rest has no known cause. For this sample the table gives fewer than 7,000 clones, of which roughly 50% were detected only once. The ten biggest clones cover 35% to 50% of the sample. The material sequenced was CD8+ T cells sorted from blood (inferred from file names), taken from a patient given nivolumab and ipilimumab in sequence. The receptor set was obtained from a human donor with melanoma.

The V and J genes are TRBV28 and TRBJ1-5; D is uncertain. Between the trimmed V and J ends, which lost 8 bases and 1 base, there was a span of 12 bases. The CDR3 has 14 amino acids. CDR1 is MDHEN, CDR2 SYDVKM, per germline. The CDR3 region has the DNA TGTGCCAGCTTGTCGTTGAGGAGCAATCAGCCCCAGCATTTT. It yields the protein CASLSLRSNQPQHF.

The chain couples TRBV5-1 to TRBJ2-3; TRBD1 matches at 11 bases. J lost 3 bases, V lost 3 bases, and 6 bases had no gene match. CDR1 and CDR2 (germline): SGHRS, YFSETQ. CDR3 size: 16 residues. CDR3 in amino acids: CASSWGGTGGTDTQYF. The CDR3, as DNA: TGCGCCAGCAGCTGGGGCGGGACAGGGGGAACAGATACGCAGTATTTT.

The chain couples TRBV29-1 to TRBJ2-5; D is possibly TRBD1 (5 bases). The better agreement between TRBJ2-7 and the DNA end casts doubt on the J call. The CDR3 is 13 residues long. Germline loops: CDR1 SQVTM, CDR2 ANQGSEA. CDR3 coding DNA: TGCAGCGTTGAGGGGCCTCTCCACTACGAGCAGTACTTC. Amino acid sequence: CSVEGPLHYEQYF.

This chain joins TRBV6-5 and TRBJ1-5, with 7 bases lining up with TRBD1. CDR3 length: 14 amino acids. The germline V gene has CDR1 MNHEY and CDR2 SVGAGI. Trimming at V came to 5 bases and at J to 9 bases, leaving 10 bases not matched to a gene. The DNA for the CDR3 is TGTGCCAGCAGTACAGGACAGGTCCAGGGGCCCCAGCATTTT. Encoded protein: CASSTGQVQGPQHF.

V gene TRBV13 combines with J gene TRBJ1-2, with TRBD1 matching over 7 bases. CDR1 and CDR2 (germline): PRHDT, FYEKMQ (reference sequence). The V gene end was trimmed by 5 bases and the J gene end by 5 bases; junction bases not matched to a gene: 14. This CDR3 contains 16 residues. DNA for the CDR3: TGTGCCAGCAGCCCGAACACAGGGGCCACTTGGTATGGCTACACCTTC. Protein sequence: CASSPNTGATWYGYTF. The full variable domain, in which reference TRBV13 and TRBJ1-2 provide the parts outside the CDR3, is AAGVIQSPRHLIKEKRETATLKCYPIPRHDTVYWYQQGPGQDPQFLISFYEKMQSDKGSIPDRFSAQQFSDYHSELNMSSLELGDSALYFCASSPNTGATWYGYTFGSGTRLTVV.

The gene calls are TRBV6-5 and TRBJ1-2; D remains unclear. The CDR3 has 16 residues. CDR1 MNHEY and CDR2 SVGAGI come from the germline V gene. The V and J ends lost 2 bases and 3 bases respectively, with 16 bases between them. CDR3 sequence reads: CASSYERPGGYYGYTF. Written as DNA, the CDR3 is TGTGCCAGCAGTTACGAGCGGCCGGGAGGGTACTATGGCTACACCTTC.

This clone is labeled as medium-sized. This chain connects TRBV28 to TRBJ2-1; D remains ambiguous. Germline loops: CDR1 MDHEN, CDR2 SYDVKM. The CDR3 runs to 13 residues. V was clipped by 5 bases and J by 0 bases, with 5 bases between them. The chain's CDR3 is CASSTNSYNEQFF. CDR3 coding DNA: TGTGCCAGCAGTACTAACTCCTACAATGAGCAGTTCTTC.

The genes are TRBV27 and TRBJ2-2; 9 nucleotides match TRBD2. Looked up from germline, CDR1 is MNHEY and CDR2 is SMNVEV (reference sequence). The CDR3 runs 13 residues. V gave up 10 bases and J gave up 7 bases; unmatched junction bases: 7. The CDR3 sequence is CATKGLAIGELFF. In nucleotides, the CDR3 is TGTGCCACCAAGGGACTAGCAATCGGGGAGCTGTTTTTT.

By proportion, this clone is medium-sized. The rearrangement links TRBV7-2 to TRBJ2-7; D remains unclear. The CDR3 length is 13 residues. V lost 3 bases and J 3 bases, leaving 9 bases between the germline ends. The germline CDR1 and CDR2 sequences are SGHTA and FQGNSA. CDR3 nucleotide sequence: TGTGCCAGCAGCTTCCAGGCCTTCTACGAGCAGTACTTC. It is translated as CASSFQAFYEQYF.

This clone was found once. The gene calls are TRBV30 and TRBJ1-2; TRBD1 is a possible D gene (5 bases). Germline V gene sequence: CDR1 GTSNPN, CDR2 SVGIG (reference sequence). The CDR3 loop spans 16 amino acids. The V gene lost 2 bases and the J gene lost 6 bases, with 22 bases spanning the gap. The CDR3 spells CAWSPPRVGGADGYTF. CDR3 nucleotides: TGTGCCTGGAGTCCGCCCCGGGTAGGAGGGGCAGATGGCTACACCTTC.

The rearrangement links TRBV15 to TRBJ2-1, with 8 bases fitting TRBD1. V shed 3 bases, J shed 3 bases, and the junction held 4 bases outside the gene matches. The CDR3 consists of 15 residues. Germline V gene sequence: CDR1 LNHNV, CDR2 YYDKDF (reference sequence). The CDR3 loop is CATSSPGTGYNEQFF. The CDR3, as DNA: TGTGCCACCAGCAGCCCCGGGACAGGCTACAATGAGCAGTTCTTC.

The V gene is TRBV7-8, the J gene TRBJ1-1; TRBD1 matches at 8 bases. Germline V gene lookup returns CDR1 SGHVS and CDR2 FQNEAQ. V lost 1 base, J lost 4 bases, and 5 bases stayed unmatched. This CDR3 is 15 amino acids long. The CDR3, as DNA: TGTGCCAGCAGCTTAGATCAGGGGGCAGTCACTGAAGCTTTCTTT. Encoded protein: CASSLDQGAVTEAFF.

The V and J genes are TRBV29-1 and TRBJ2-5, with 8 bases identical to TRBD1. This CDR3 region has 14 residues. CDR1 is SQVTM and CDR2 is ANQGSEA in the germline V gene. V was pared by 6 bases and J by 4 bases, with 10 bases of the junction left unmatched. DNA of the CDR3: TGCAGCGTCCACTGGACAGGGCCCTCAGAGACCCAGTACTTC. As protein: CSVHWTGPSETQYF. The entire variable domain, with the rest obtained from reference TRBV29-1 and TRBJ2-5, is as follows: SAVISQKPSRDICQRGTSLTIQCQVDSQVTMMFWYRQQPGQSLTLIATANQGSEATYESGFVIDKFPISRPNLTFSTLTVSNMSPEDSSIYLCSVHWTGPSETQYFGPGTRLLVL.

The chain has TRBV12-5 and TRBJ2-7, with 9 positions matching TRBD1. V lost 4 bases and J lost 5; bases outside the gene matches: 15. CDR1 LGHNT and CDR2 FRNRAP come from the germline V gene. The CDR3 covers 17 residues. The CDR3 reads CASGSTSSGTGCHEQYF. The CDR3 bases are TGTGCTAGTGGTTCCACGTCATCCGGGACAGGGTGCCACGAGCAGTACTTC.

The chain has TRBV6-5 and TRBJ1-1; maybe TRBD1 (5 bases). Trimming cost V 2 bases and J 3 bases, with 7 bases left between them. Looked up from germline, CDR1 is MNHEY and CDR2 is SVGAGI. The CDR3 is made up of 13 amino acids. The CDR3 reads CASSYGADTEAFF. CDR3 nucleotide sequence: TGTGCCAGCAGTTACGGGGCAGACACTGAAGCTTTCTTT.

CDR3 nucleotide sequence: TGTGCCAGCAGCCAGGTGGGGGCCCTTAGCACAGATACGCAGTATTTT. Amino acids: CASSQVGALSTDTQYF. The chain combines TRBV9 with TRBJ2-3, with a weak D call TRBD1 (6 bases). In germline, CDR1 is SGDLS, CDR2 YYNGEE. Trimming took 4 bases from V and 0 from J, leaving 15 bases between them. The CDR3 consists of 16 residues.

V and J are TRBV4-1 and TRBJ2-3; 8 nucleotides align to TRBD1. V gave up 3 bases and J gave up 3 bases; unmatched junction bases: 5. Germline lookup yields CDR1 MGHRA and CDR2 YSYEKL. This CDR3 contains 15 residues. CDR3 sequence: CASSQPGQVTDTQYF. The CDR3 coding sequence is TGCGCCAGCAGCCAGCCGGGACAGGTTACAGATACGCAGTATTTT.

This clone appeared a few times. The chain is built from TRBV28 and TRBJ2-7, with TRBD1 matching over 9 bases. V dropped 6 bases and J dropped 7; count of bases not matched to a gene: 7. This CDR3 comprises 13 residues. The V gene's germline CDR1 is MDHEN and CDR2 SYDVKM. The DNA for the CDR3 is TGTGCCAGCAGGGACAGGGGTTTGGGGGAGCAGTACTTC. This codes for CASRDRGLGEQYF.

This clone was observed a handful of times. The chain has TRBV27 and TRBJ2-5; possible D gene TRBD1, 5 bases. The V gene lost 6 bases and the J gene lost 5 bases, with 13 bases spanning the gap. The CDR3 runs 13 residues. CDR1 is MNHEY, CDR2 SMNVEV, per germline (reference sequence). The DNA of the CDR3 is TGTGCCAGCAGCTGGGGCAGCGAGGAGACCCAGTACTTC. This translates into CASSWGSEETQYF.